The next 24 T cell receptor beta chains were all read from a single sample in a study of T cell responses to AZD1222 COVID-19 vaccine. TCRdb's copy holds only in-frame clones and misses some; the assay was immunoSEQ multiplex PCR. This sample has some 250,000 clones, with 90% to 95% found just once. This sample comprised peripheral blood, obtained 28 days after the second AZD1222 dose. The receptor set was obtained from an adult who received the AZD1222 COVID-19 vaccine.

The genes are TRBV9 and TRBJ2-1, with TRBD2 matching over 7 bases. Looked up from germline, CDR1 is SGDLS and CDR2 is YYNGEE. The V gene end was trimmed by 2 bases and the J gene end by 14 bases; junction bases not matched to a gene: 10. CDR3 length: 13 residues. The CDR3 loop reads CASSVGGSPGKFF. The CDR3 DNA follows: TGTGCCAGCAGCGTGGGGGGGAGCCCTGGGAAGTTCTTC.

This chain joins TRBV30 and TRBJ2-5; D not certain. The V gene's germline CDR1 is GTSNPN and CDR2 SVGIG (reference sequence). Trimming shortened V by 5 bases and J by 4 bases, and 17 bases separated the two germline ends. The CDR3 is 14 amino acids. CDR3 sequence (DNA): TGTGCCTGGCACCTCCGGTCTCTTGGAGAGACCCAGTACTTC. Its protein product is CAWHLRSLGETQYF.

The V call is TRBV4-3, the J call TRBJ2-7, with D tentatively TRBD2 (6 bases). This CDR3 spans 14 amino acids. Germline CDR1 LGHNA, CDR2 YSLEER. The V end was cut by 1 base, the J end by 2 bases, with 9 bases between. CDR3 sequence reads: CASSQVADTYEQYF. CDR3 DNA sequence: TGCGCCAGCAGCCAAGTAGCGGACACCTACGAGCAGTACTTC.

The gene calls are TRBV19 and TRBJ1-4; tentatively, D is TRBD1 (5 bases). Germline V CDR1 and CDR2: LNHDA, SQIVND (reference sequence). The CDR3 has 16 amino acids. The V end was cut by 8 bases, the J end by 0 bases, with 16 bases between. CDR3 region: CASAHGAAATNEKLFF. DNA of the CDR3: TGTGCCAGTGCCCACGGGGCGGCGGCAACTAATGAAAAACTGTTTTTT.

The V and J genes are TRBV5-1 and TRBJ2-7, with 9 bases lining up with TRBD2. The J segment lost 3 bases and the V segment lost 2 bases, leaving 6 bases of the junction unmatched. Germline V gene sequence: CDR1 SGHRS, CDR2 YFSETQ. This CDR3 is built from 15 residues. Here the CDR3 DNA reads TGCGCCAGCAGCTTTCAACTAGCGGGCGACTACGAGCAGTACTTC. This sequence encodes CASSFQLAGDYEQYF.

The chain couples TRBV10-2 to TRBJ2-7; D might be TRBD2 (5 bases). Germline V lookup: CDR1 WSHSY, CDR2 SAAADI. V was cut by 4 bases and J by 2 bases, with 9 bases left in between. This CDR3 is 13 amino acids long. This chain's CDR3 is CASSGGSPYEQYF. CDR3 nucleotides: TGCGCCAGCAGTGGTGGGAGCCCCTACGAGCAGTACTTC.

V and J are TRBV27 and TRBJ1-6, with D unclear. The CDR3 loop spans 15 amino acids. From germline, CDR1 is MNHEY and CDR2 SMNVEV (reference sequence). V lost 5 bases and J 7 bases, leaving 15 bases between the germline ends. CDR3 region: CASSLTPPSNSPLHF. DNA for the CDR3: TGTGCCAGCAGTCTAACCCCCCCTAGCAATTCACCCCTCCACTTT.

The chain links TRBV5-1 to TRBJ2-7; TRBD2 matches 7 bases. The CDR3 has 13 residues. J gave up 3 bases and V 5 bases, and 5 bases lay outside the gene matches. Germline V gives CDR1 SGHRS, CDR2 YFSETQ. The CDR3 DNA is TGCGCCAGCAGAGCGGGACTCTTCTACGAGCAGTACTTC. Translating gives CASRAGLFYEQYF.

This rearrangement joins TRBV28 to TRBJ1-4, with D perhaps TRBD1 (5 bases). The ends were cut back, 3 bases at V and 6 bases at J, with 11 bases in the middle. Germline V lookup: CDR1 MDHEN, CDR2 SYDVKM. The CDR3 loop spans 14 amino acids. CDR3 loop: CASSFFRDYEKLFF. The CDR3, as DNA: TGTGCCAGCAGTTTCTTCCGGGACTATGAAAAACTGTTTTTT. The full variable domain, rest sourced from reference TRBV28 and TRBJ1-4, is DVKVTQSSRYLVKRTGEKVFLECVQDMDHENMFWYRQDPGLGLRLIYFSYDVKMKEKGDIPEGYSVSREKKERFSLILESASTNQTSMYLCASSFFRDYEKLFFGSGTQLSVL.

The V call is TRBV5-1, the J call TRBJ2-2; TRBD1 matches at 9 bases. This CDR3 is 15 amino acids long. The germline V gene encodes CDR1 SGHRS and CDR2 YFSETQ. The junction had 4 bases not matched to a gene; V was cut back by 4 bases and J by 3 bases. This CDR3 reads CASSDGTGYTGELFF. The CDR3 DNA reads TGCGCCAGCAGCGATGGGACAGGGTACACCGGGGAGCTGTTTTTT.

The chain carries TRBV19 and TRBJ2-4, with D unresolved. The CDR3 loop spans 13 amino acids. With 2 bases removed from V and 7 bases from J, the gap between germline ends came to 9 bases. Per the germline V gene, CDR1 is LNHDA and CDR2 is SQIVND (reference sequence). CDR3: CASSIFPGNIQYF. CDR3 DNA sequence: TGTGCCAGTAGTATATTCCCTGGGAACATTCAGTACTTC.

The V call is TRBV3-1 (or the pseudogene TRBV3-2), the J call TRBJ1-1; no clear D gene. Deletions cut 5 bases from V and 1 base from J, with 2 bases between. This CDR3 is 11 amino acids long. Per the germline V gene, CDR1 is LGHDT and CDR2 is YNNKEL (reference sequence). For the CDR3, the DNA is TGTGCCAGCAGCAAGAACACTGAAGCTTTCTTT. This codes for CASSKNTEAFF.

CDR3 amino acids: CASSILGQPQHF. CDR3 nucleotide sequence: TGTGCCAGTAGTATCCTAGGCCAGCCCCAGCATTTT. The chain recombines TRBV19 with TRBJ1-5; D unclear. Deletions cut 3 bases from V and 7 bases from J, with 7 bases between. The germline V gene has CDR1 LNHDA and CDR2 SQIVND (reference sequence). The CDR3 consists of 12 residues.

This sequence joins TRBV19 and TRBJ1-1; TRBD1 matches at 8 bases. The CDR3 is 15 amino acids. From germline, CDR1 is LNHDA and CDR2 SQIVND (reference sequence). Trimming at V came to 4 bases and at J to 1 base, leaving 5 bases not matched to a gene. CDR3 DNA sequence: TGTGCCAGTAGTAGACAGGGGCCCGCGAACACTGAAGCTTTCTTT. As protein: CASSRQGPANTEAFF.

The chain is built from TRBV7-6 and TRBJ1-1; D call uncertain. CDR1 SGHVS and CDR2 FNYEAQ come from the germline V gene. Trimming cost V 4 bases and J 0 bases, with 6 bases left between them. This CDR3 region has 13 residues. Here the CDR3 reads CASSSSVNTEAFF. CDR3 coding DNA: TGTGCCAGCAGCTCGAGTGTGAACACTGAAGCTTTCTTT.

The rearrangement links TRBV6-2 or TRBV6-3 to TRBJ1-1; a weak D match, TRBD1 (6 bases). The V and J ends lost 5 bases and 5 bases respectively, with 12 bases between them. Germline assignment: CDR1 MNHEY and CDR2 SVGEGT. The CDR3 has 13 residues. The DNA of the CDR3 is TGTGCCAGCAGTGACTTCAGGGGAACTGAAGCTTTCTTT. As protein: CASSDFRGTEAFF.

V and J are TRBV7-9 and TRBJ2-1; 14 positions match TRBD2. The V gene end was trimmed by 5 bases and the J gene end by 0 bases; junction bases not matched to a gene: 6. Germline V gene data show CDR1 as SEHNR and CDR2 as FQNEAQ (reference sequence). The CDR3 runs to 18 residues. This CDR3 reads CASSALGLAGVSYNEQFF. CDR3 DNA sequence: TGTGCCAGCAGCGCGTTGGGACTAGCGGGAGTCTCCTACAATGAGCAGTTCTTC.

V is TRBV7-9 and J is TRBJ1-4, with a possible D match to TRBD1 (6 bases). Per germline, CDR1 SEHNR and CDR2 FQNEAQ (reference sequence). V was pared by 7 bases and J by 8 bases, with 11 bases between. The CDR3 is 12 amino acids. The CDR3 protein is CASTTGLEKLFF. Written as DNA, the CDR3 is TGTGCCAGCACCACAGGGCTGGAAAAACTGTTTTTT.

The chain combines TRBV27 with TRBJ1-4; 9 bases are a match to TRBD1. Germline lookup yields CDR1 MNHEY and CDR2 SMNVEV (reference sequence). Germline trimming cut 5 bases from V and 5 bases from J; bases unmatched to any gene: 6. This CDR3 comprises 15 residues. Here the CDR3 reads CASSPQGAWNEKLFF. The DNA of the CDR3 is TGTGCCAGCAGTCCACAGGGGGCGTGGAATGAAAAACTGTTTTTT.

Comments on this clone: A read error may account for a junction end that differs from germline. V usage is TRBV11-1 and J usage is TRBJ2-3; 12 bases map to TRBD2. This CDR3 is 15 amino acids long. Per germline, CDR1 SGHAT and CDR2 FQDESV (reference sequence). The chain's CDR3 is CASSLAGGGRDTQYF. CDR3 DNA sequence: TGTGCCAGCAGCCTAGCGGGAGGGGGGAGAGATACGCAGTATTTT.

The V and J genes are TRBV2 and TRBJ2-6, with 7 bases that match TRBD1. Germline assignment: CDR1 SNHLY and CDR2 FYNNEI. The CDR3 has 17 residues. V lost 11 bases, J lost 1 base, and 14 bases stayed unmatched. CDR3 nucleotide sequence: TGTGCCCCCTTAACGAGACAGGGATTATCTGGGGCCAACGTCCTGACTTTC. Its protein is CAPLTRQGLSGANVLTF.

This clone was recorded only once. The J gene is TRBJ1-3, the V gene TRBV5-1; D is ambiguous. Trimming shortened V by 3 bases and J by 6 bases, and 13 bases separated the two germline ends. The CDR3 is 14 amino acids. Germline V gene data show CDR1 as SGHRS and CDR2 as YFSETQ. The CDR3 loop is CASSSGRAANTIYF. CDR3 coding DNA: TGCGCCAGCAGCTCGGGAAGGGCGGCAAACACCATATATTTT.

This CDR3 reads CASSFTAIAGYTF. In DNA form, the CDR3 reads TGTGCCAGCAGTTTTACAGCCATAGCTGGCTACACCTTC. The chain couples TRBV12-3 or TRBV12-4 to TRBJ1-2; D remains ambiguous. The V end lost 3 bases, the J end lost 7 bases, and 12 bases lay between the germline ends. The CDR3 spans 13 residues.

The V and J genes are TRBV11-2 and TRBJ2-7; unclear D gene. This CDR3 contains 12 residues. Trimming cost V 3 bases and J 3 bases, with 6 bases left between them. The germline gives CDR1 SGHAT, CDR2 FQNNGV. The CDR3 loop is CASSLVIYEQYF. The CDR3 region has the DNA TGTGCCAGCAGCTTGGTAATCTACGAGCAGTACTTC.